These T cell receptor beta chains were read from a single sample in a study of response to subunit inactivated influenza vaccine. TCRdb re-analysed the RT-PCR reads in MiXCR, keeping a single row per CDR3 protein. The sample carries about 780,000 distinct CDR3 sequences, about 18% recorded once. The material sequenced was PBMCs from blood, taken 4 to 6 days after vaccination. The receptor set was obtained from a man in his fifties or sixties who received an inactivated influenza vaccine. Both conserved end residues are part of each CDR3. D genes are given only for firm matches. The listing skips clone size in some rows; elsewhere it reads once, few, many or a size class.

V gene,J gene,clone size,D gene,CDR3 protein,CDR3 DNA
TRBV14,TRBJ2-2,many,TRBD2,CASSRLAGVGTGELFF,TGTGCCAGCAGCCGGTTAGCGGGAGTCGGTACCGGGGAGCTGTTTTTT
TRBV20-1,TRBJ1-2,many,TRBD1,CSATLGDREHYGYTF,TGCAGTGCTACTTTGGGGGACAGGGAGCACTATGGCTACACCTTC
TRBV10-2,TRBJ2-5,.,TRBD2,CASSDRLAGDLETQYF,TGCGCCAGCAGTGATAGACTAGCGGGAGATCTTGAGACCCAGTACTTC
TRBV27,TRBJ1-5,few,.,CASSWAASNQPQHF,TGTGCCAGCAGTTGGGCAGCTAGCAATCAGCCCCAGCATTTT
TRBV29-1,TRBJ2-2,.,.,CSVGMGSANTGELFF,TGCAGCGTTGGGATGGGATCCGCGAACACCGGGGAGCTGTTTTTT
TRBV29-1,TRBJ2-1,once,TRBD1,CSVTGGGEVYNEQFF,TGCAGCGTTACAGGGGGCGGAGAGGTCTACAATGAGCAGTTCTTC
TRBV4-3,TRBJ1-5,.,TRBD1,CASSQEAGGIQPQHF,TGCGCCAGCAGCCAAGAAGCAGGGGGCATTCAGCCCCAGCATTTT
TRBV4-1,TRBJ1-1,.,.,CASSQVPGSEAFF,TGCGCCAGCAGCCAAGTTCCGGGGTCTGAAGCTTTCTTT
TRBV5-4,TRBJ2-2,.,TRBD1,CASSAPTGGLPSGELFF,TGTGCCAGCAGCGCCCCGACAGGGGGCCTTCCATCCGGGGAGCTGTTTTTT
TRBV7-9,TRBJ1-1,.,TRBD1,CASSSNRGEVEAFF,TGTGCCAGCAGCTCGAACAGGGGTGAAGTTGAAGCTTTCTTT
TRBV10-3,TRBJ2-7,.,.,CATQFSTLGEQYF,TGTGCCACCCAATTTTCTACCCTCGGCGAGCAGTACTTC
TRBV6-1,TRBJ1-5,.,TRBD1,CASSEDRGRQPQHF,TGTGCCAGCAGTGAAGACAGGGGGCGTCAGCCCCAGCATTTT
TRBV10-3,TRBJ1-4,few,.,CAISESQRGEKLFF,TGTGCCATCAGTGAGTCGCAACGGGGTGAAAAACTGTTTTTT
TRBV28,TRBJ2-1,few,TRBD2,CASRPKLAGEFF,TGTGCCAGCAGGCCCAAACTAGCGGGAGAGTTCTTC
TRBV29-1,TRBJ2-7,many,.,CSVEMGDIHDEQYF,TGCAGCGTTGAAATGGGGGATATTCATGACGAGCAGTACTTC
TRBV11-2,TRBJ2-3,.,TRBD2,CASSPRTSVGDTQYF,TGTGCCAGCAGCCCGAGGACTAGCGTGGGAGATACGCAGTATTTT
TRBV12-3/TRBV12-4,TRBJ2-2,.,.,CASLRRATGELFF,TGTGCCAGCCTCCGGAGGGCCACCGGGGAGCTGTTTTTT
TRBV28,TRBJ2-7,few,TRBD1,CASTRDRGGSYDQYF,TGTGCCAGCACCAGGGACAGGGGGGGCTCCTACGACCAGTACTTC
TRBV12-3/TRBV12-4,TRBJ1-1,few,.,CASSTGENTEAFF,TGTGCCAGCAGTACTGGCGAGAACACTGAAGCTTTCTTT
TRBV15,TRBJ1-5,few,.,CATSREFGKPQHF,TGTGCCACCAGCAGAGAGTTTGGGAAGCCCCAGCATTTT
TRBV7-6,TRBJ2-5,.,.,CASSLEYRVFGETQYF,TGTGCCAGCAGTCTAGAGTACAGGGTATTCGGAGAGACCCAGTACTTC
TRBV6-2/TRBV6-3,TRBJ1-1,.,TRBD1,CASSYQTGEGTEAFF,TGTGCCAGCAGTTACCAGACAGGGGAGGGCACTGAAGCTTTCTTT
TRBV24-1,TRBJ2-3,few,.,CATSDVGSTDTQYF,TGTGCCACCAGTGATGTAGGTAGCACAGATACGCAGTATTTT
TRBV5-1,TRBJ2-7,many,.,CASSFSDGVSYEQYF,TGCGCCAGCAGCTTCAGCGACGGCGTCTCCTACGAGCAGTACTTC
TRBV7-2,TRBJ2-1,.,.,CASSLAWVRGNEQFF,TGTGCCAGCAGCTTAGCGTGGGTCAGGGGCAATGAGCAGTTCTTC
TRBV10-3,TRBJ2-5,.,.,CAIRGTTQETQYF,TGTGCCATCAGGGGGACAACACAAGAGACCCAGTACTTC
TRBV7-2,TRBJ2-3,.,.,CASSYAGHPVNTQYF,TGTGCCAGCAGCTATGCGGGGCACCCAGTAAATACGCAGTATTTT
TRBV20-1,TRBJ2-7,few,.,CSARDQGGGRSYEQYF,TGCAGTGCTAGAGATCAGGGGGGGGGCCGATCCTACGAGCAGTACTTC
TRBV10-1,TRBJ2-2,few,.,CASSAGRNTGELFF,TGCGCCAGCAGTGCGGGGCGGAACACCGGGGAGCTGTTTTTT
TRBV5-6,TRBJ2-7,few,.,CASSLEGAGSLYEQYF,TGTGCCAGCAGCTTGGAAGGCGCGGGGAGCCTCTACGAGCAGTACTTC
TRBV12-3/TRBV12-4,TRBJ2-5,few,.,CASSPQGRSSAETQYF,TGTGCCAGCAGTCCACAAGGAAGGTCTAGCGCCGAGACCCAGTACTTC
TRBV20-1,TRBJ2-5,.,TRBD2,CSARYGGGASETQYF,TGCAGTGCTAGATACGGCGGGGGGGCCTCAGAGACCCAGTACTTC